These 27 T cell receptor beta chains were sequenced from one sample in a study of cytomegalovirus exposure and HLA in healthy donors. PCR used 60 Vbeta primers and 13 Jbeta primers. TCRdb's table, derived via immunoSEQ multiplex PCR, lists solely in-frame clones and lacks some. The sample's table shows 150,000 to 250,000 clones. The sequenced sample consisted of PBMCs. The receptors originated from a boy aged 5-17 years in good health and CMV-seronegative.

The V gene is TRBV19, the J gene TRBJ1-1, with a possible D match to TRBD1 (5 bases). Trimming left V 7 bases short and J 4 bases short, with 7 bases between. Germline V gives CDR1 LNHDA, CDR2 SQIVND (reference sequence). CDR3 length equals 11 residues. CDR3 DNA: TGTGCCAGTATCAGGGCCACTGAAGCTTTCTTT. Encoded protein: CASIRATEAFF.

V is TRBV2 and J is TRBJ2-5; 11 positions agree with TRBD2. Germline V gene sequence: CDR1 SNHLY, CDR2 FYNNEI. Unmatched junction bases numbered 22, after V lost 4 bases and J lost 9 bases. The CDR3 sequence is 19 residues long. The DNA of the CDR3 is TGTGCCAGCAGTGGACCGGGACTAGCGGCTAGGAAAGGGGTTTGGTCCCAGTACTTC. The encoded protein is CASSGPGLAARKGVWSQYF.

The genes are TRBV7-9 and TRBJ1-2; 7 bases match TRBD1. The CDR3 sequence is 16 residues long. The germline V gene has CDR1 SEHNR and CDR2 FQNEAQ (reference sequence). Trimming cost V 4 bases and J 4 bases; bases outside gene matches: 12. CDR3 bases: TGTGCCAGCAGCTCAGAAGCTGGACAGGAGGGCTATGGCTACACCTTC. Residues: CASSSEAGQEGYGYTF.

Remarks on this clone: Within the sample, other DNA sequences also encode this same CDR3. The chain joins TRBV19 to TRBJ2-7, with TRBD1 matching 8 bases. Trimming cost V 1 base and J 4 bases; bases outside gene matches: 3. CDR3 length: 14 amino acids. CDR1 and CDR2 (germline): LNHDA, SQIVND (reference sequence). The CDR3 sequence: CASSIGQGSYEQYF. CDR3 bases: TGTGCCAGTAGTATAGGACAGGGGTCATACGAGCAGTACTTC.

The J gene is TRBJ1-4, the V gene TRBV28; D remains ambiguous. V shed 8 bases and J shed 6 bases, with 16 bases lying between them. Germline CDR1 and CDR2: MDHEN and SYDVKM. The CDR3 is 14 amino acids. In DNA, the CDR3 is TGTGCCAGCCTTCCAGCAGGAAGGTATGAAAAACTGTTTTTT. It translates to CASLPAGRYEKLFF.

This rearrangement joins TRBV19 to TRBJ2-7, with 7 bases lining up with TRBD1. The CDR3 extends over 13 amino acids. V shed 5 bases, J shed 7 bases, and the junction held 8 bases outside the gene matches. CDR1 LNHDA and CDR2 SQIVND come from the germline V gene (reference sequence). CDR3 protein: CASSPRQGLEQYF. DNA of the CDR3: TGTGCCAGTAGTCCAAGACAGGGATTGGAGCAGTACTTC.

V gene TRBV28 combines with J gene TRBJ1-2; D perhaps matches TRBD1 (5 bases). CDR1 and CDR2 from the germline V gene are MDHEN and SYDVKM. Trimming pared 3 bases from V and 4 bases from J, leaving 9 bases between. The CDR3 is made up of 13 amino acids. The CDR3 region has the DNA TGTGCCAGCAGTTTTCAGGGTAGCTATGGCTACACCTTC. Translated, it gives CASSFQGSYGYTF.

V usage is TRBV5-1 and J usage is TRBJ2-1; no clear D gene. CDR1 SGHRS and CDR2 YFSETQ come from the germline V gene. Deletions cut 0 bases from V and 1 base from J, with 5 bases between. The CDR3 sequence is 14 residues long. CDR3 nucleotides: TGCGCCAGCAGCTTGGCCCAGTCCTACAATGAGCAGTTCTTC. It translates to CASSLAQSYNEQFF.

The CDR3 DNA follows: TGTGCCTCTCAGGAGGGGTACGGCAATGAGCAGTTCTTC. It encodes CASQEGYGNEQFF. The chain carries TRBV6-6 and TRBJ2-1; possible D gene TRBD2, 6 bases. CDR1 and CDR2 (germline): MNHNY, SVGAGI (reference sequence). V dropped 11 bases and J dropped 6 bases, with 17 bases sitting between them. The CDR3 spans 13 residues.

The V and J genes are TRBV15 and TRBJ1-6; D unresolved. This CDR3 region has 12 residues. CDR1 is LNHNV and CDR2 is YYDKDF in the germline V gene (reference sequence). V was clipped by 0 bases and J by 13 bases, with 7 bases between them. This chain's CDR3 is CATSRDGHPLHF. The CDR3 DNA sequence: TGTGCCACCAGCAGAGATGGCCACCCCCTCCACTTT.

Notes on this clone: One junction end disagrees with the germline gene, perhaps due to a read error. This chain links TRBV19 with TRBJ2-2; TRBD2 is a possible D gene (6 bases). This CDR3 has 14 amino acids. The germline V gene encodes CDR1 LNHDA and CDR2 SQIVND (reference sequence). The CDR3 sequence is CASKKSENTGGLFF. The CDR3 nucleotides read TGTGCCAGTAAAAAGTCGGAGAACACCGGGGGGCTGTTTTTT.

The chain carries TRBV4-1 and TRBJ2-7; a weak D match, TRBD2 (6 bases). The ends were cut back, 0 bases at V and 4 bases at J, with 10 bases in the middle. This CDR3 region has 14 residues. CDR1 MGHRA and CDR2 YSYEKL come from the germline V gene. For the CDR3, the DNA is TGCGCCAGCAGCCAAGATCCGGGAGTATACGAGCAGTACTTC. Amino acids: CASSQDPGVYEQYF.

CDR3 region: CASSQPQVGSYEQYF. As DNA, the CDR3 is TGTGCCAGCAGTCAACCGCAGGTCGGCTCCTACGAGCAGTACTTC. V gene TRBV28 combines with J gene TRBJ2-7; D call uncertain. The CDR3 loop spans 15 amino acids. From germline, CDR1 is MDHEN and CDR2 SYDVKM. V was trimmed by 5 bases and J by 0 bases, leaving 14 bases between them. Full variable domain (rest looked up from reference TRBV28 and TRBJ2-7): DVKVTQSSRYLVKRTGEKVFLECVQDMDHENMFWYRQDPGLGLRLIYFSYDVKMKEKGDIPEGYSVSREKKERFSLILESASTNQTSMYLCASSQPQVGSYEQYFGPGTRLTVT.

The CDR3, as DNA: TGTGCCACCAGCAGAGTGAAGGGACAGCCCAACACCGGGGAGCTGTTTTTT. Its translation: CATSRVKGQPNTGELFF. The V call is TRBV15, the J call TRBJ2-2; 7 bases agree with TRBD1. J lost 2 bases, V lost 1 base, and 7 bases had no gene match. The CDR3 loop spans 17 amino acids. Germline CDR1 LNHNV, CDR2 YYDKDF (reference sequence).

This sequence joins TRBV7-6 and TRBJ1-1, with TRBD1 matching 11 bases. Germline V gives CDR1 SGHVS, CDR2 FNYEAQ. The CDR3 covers 16 residues. J gave up 5 bases and V 2 bases, and 7 bases lay outside the gene matches. CDR3: CASSLWDRGRPTEAFF. For the CDR3, the DNA is TGTGCCAGCAGCTTATGGGACAGGGGGAGACCTACTGAAGCTTTCTTT.

The V gene is TRBV4-1, the J gene TRBJ2-7, with TRBD2 matching 7 bases. Germline V gene lookup returns CDR1 MGHRA and CDR2 YSYEKL. This CDR3 contains 14 residues. Trimming took 1 base from V and 7 from J; bases not matched to a gene: 7. CDR3 protein: CASSQVTGAGEQYF. CDR3 nucleotide sequence: TGCGCCAGCAGCCAAGTTACAGGAGCGGGAGAGCAGTACTTC.

The J gene is TRBJ2-3, the V gene TRBV10-2; D perhaps matches TRBD2 (7 bases). The CDR3 extends over 16 amino acids. Trimming shortened V by 0 bases and J by 7 bases, and 17 bases separated the two germline ends. Germline CDR1 and CDR2: WSHSY and SAAADI. The chain's CDR3 is CASSESGGAGIYTQYF. As DNA, the CDR3 is TGCGCCAGCAGTGAGTCAGGGGGGGCGGGGATCTATACGCAGTATTTT.

The chain has TRBV9 and TRBJ1-2, with 7 bases fitting TRBD1. The junction had 6 bases not matched to a gene; V was cut back by 3 bases and J by 7 bases. The V gene's germline CDR1 is SGDLS and CDR2 YYNGEE. This CDR3 is built from 13 residues. The DNA of the CDR3 is TGTGCCAGCAGCGCCTTGAACAGGGGTGGCTACACCTTC. Amino acid sequence: CASSALNRGGYTF.

This chain links TRBV11-3 with TRBJ2-1; 10 bases match TRBD1. The CDR3 has 16 amino acids. CDR1 SGHNT and CDR2 YENEEA come from the germline V gene. With V trimmed by 0 bases and J by 4 bases, 3 bases remained unmatched. The CDR3 protein is CASSLEPGQGYNEQFF. CDR3 coding DNA: TGTGCCAGCAGCTTAGAACCGGGACAGGGGTACAATGAGCAGTTCTTC.

The rearrangement joins TRBV5-1 to TRBJ1-6, with TRBD1 matching over 9 bases. The CDR3 sequence is 14 residues long. CDR1 is SGHRS, CDR2 YFSETQ, per germline. With 3 bases clipped from V and 10 bases from J, the junction kept 5 bases outside the gene matches. Here the CDR3 DNA reads TGCGCCAGCAGCTGGGGACAGGGCGACTCACCCCTCCACTTT. Translation gives CASSWGQGDSPLHF. Supplemented by reference TRBV5-1 and TRBJ1-6, the full variable domain reads KAGVTQTPRYLIKTRGQQVTLSCSPISGHRSVSWYQQTPGQGLQFLFEYFSETQRNKGNFPGRFSGRQFSNSRSEMNVSTLELGDSALYLCASSWGQGDSPLHFGNGTRLTVT.

The V gene is TRBV30, the J gene TRBJ1-1; D is ambiguous. The V gene's germline CDR1 is GTSNPN and CDR2 SVGIG (reference sequence). Trimming shortened V by 3 bases and J by 4 bases, and 9 bases separated the two germline ends. This CDR3 has 12 amino acids. Here the CDR3 DNA reads TGTGCCTGGAGCGCTGGGAGCACTGAAGCTTTCTTT. Translated, it gives CAWSAGSTEAFF.

This chain connects TRBV4-3 to TRBJ2-2, with TRBD1 matching over 7 bases. In germline, CDR1 is LGHNA, CDR2 YSLEER. The CDR3 covers 15 residues. The junction had 11 bases not matched to a gene; V was cut back by 9 bases and J by 4 bases. CDR3 region: CARGDSRLSTGELFF. In DNA, the CDR3 is TGCGCCAGAGGGGACAGCCGTTTATCCACCGGGGAGCTGTTTTTT.

J is TRBJ1-2 and V is TRBV7-2; D is perhaps TRBD1 (5 bases). The germline V and J ends were trimmed by 3 bases and 8 bases, with 13 bases remaining between them. The CDR3 sequence is 13 residues long. The germline V gene has CDR1 SGHTA and CDR2 FQGNSA. The CDR3 sequence is CASSFRVGGGYTF. DNA for the CDR3: TGTGCCAGCAGCTTTAGGGTGGGGGGAGGCTACACCTTC.

The genes are TRBV7-8 and TRBJ2-7; 8 bases map to TRBD2. The CDR3 extends over 14 amino acids. The germline gives CDR1 SGHVS, CDR2 FQNEAQ. The ends lost 3 bases at V and 6 bases at J; junction bases unmatched: 7. CDR3 in DNA: TGTGCCAGCAGCTTCGGCGGGGGGATGCGCGAGCAGTACTTC. Its protein is CASSFGGGMREQYF.

The genes are TRBV7-3 and TRBJ2-3; 11 bases line up with TRBD2. The CDR3 is made up of 15 amino acids. The trim removed 3 bases at V and 6 bases at J, leaving 5 bases unmatched. The germline CDR1 and CDR2 sequences are SGHTA and FQGTGA. The CDR3 loop is CASSFLAGGVDTQYF. The CDR3 DNA reads TGTGCCAGCAGCTTCCTAGCGGGGGGCGTGGATACGCAGTATTTT.

The chain has TRBV13 and TRBJ2-1; 8 positions match TRBD2. Per germline, CDR1 PRHDT and CDR2 FYEKMQ (reference sequence). The CDR3 totals 14 residues. Losses at the gene ends were 6 bases for V and 4 bases for J; bases not matched to a gene: 5. CDR3 residues: CASRIGGGYNEQFF. The CDR3 coding sequence is TGTGCCAGCAGAATCGGCGGGGGGTACAATGAGCAGTTCTTC.

This chain joins TRBV6-1 and TRBJ2-3; possible D gene TRBD2, 6 bases. The CDR3 contains 14 residues. Germline V gene sequence: CDR1 MNHNS, CDR2 SASEGT. Trimming took off 6 bases at V and 4 bases at J, with 14 bases between the two ends. CDR3: CASSGLAPPDTQYF. The CDR3 nucleotides are TGTGCCAGCAGCGGGCTAGCGCCCCCAGATACGCAGTATTTT.